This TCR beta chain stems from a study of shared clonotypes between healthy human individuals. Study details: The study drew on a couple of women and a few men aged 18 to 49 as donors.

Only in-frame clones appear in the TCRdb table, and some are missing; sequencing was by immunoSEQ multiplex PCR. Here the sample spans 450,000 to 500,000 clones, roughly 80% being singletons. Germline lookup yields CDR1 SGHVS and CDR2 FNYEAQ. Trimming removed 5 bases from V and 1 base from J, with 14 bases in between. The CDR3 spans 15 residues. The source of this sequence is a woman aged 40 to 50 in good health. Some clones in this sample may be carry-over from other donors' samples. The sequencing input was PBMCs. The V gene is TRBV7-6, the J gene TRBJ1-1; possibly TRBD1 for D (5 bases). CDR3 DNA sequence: TGTGCCAGCAGCCGGCCGGGACGGAGGAACACTGAAGCTTTCTTT. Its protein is CASSRPGRRNTEAFF.